The clone carrying this T cell receptor beta chain has just one count. The junction and the germline gene differ at one end; a read error may be behind it. CDR3 length: 16 residues. Germline CDR1 and CDR2: SGHTA and FQGTGA. This sample was included in a study of blood T cell repertoires in COVID-19. Study summary: Specimens from acute and convalescent COVID-19 originated in the United States, Italy and Spain.

Study processing details: From reference gene primer amplification, estimates of nucleated cell counts were derived. Libraries were prepared by immunoSEQ multiplex PCR; TCRdb keeps only in-frame clonotypes and omits some of them. The D gene and trimming were derived from the DNA, and the V and J assignments and clone size from that table. The sample records 200,000 or so clones, roughly 80% being singletons. The sequence was obtained from a man aged 25 to 40 with active or convalescent COVID-19. This chain connects TRBV7-3 to TRBJ1-5; 9 bases are shared with TRBD1. Material: peripheral blood. This CDR3 is CASSVTGTGNNQPQHF. The DNA of the CDR3 is TGTGCCAGCAGCGTAACCGGGACAGGGAACAATCAGCCCCAGCATTTT.